A selection of T cell receptor beta chains follows, all from one sample in a study of T cell responses to AZD1222 COVID-19 vaccine. Sequencing was performed with immunoSEQ multiplex PCR; in TCRdb, only in-frame clones are kept and a portion is missing. The table shows some 100,000 clones, with roughly 91% occurring only once. The sequences come from peripheral blood, collected on day 0 of AZD1222 vaccination. The receptors were gathered from an adult in good health. The CDR3 runs from the conserved cysteine through the conserved F or W. A D gene is named only where the DNA matches it firmly. Clone size is shown for a subset of rows, as once, few, many or a class of expanded clone.

D gene	V gene	clone size	J gene	CDR3 DNA	CDR3 protein
TRBD2	TRBV5-5	once	TRBJ2-1	TGTGCCAGCAGCTTGGGGTCCAGGACTAGTTTTTACAATGAGCAGTTCTTC	CASSLGSRTSFYNEQFF
-	TRBV3-1/TRBV3-2	-	TRBJ2-5	TGTGCCAGCAGCCAAAACCTGGGGCTTGAAGAGACCCAGTACTTC	CASSQNLGLEETQYF
TRBD2	TRBV13	-	TRBJ2-7	TGTGCCAGCAGCATTGAGCGGGAGGGCCTGTATGAGCAGTACTTC	CASSIEREGLYEQYF
TRBD1	TRBV3-1/TRBV3-2	-	TRBJ2-2	TGTGCCAGCAGCCAGGATTGGACAGGGGGATATACCGGGGAGCTGTTTTTT	CASSQDWTGGYTGELFF
-	TRBV5-1	-	TRBJ1-6	TGCGCCAGCAGCTTTATGGGTAATTCACCCCTCCACTTT	CASSFMGNSPLHF
-	TRBV20-1	-	TRBJ1-5	TGCAGTGCTAGTTTTAGCAATCAGCCCCAGCATTTT	CSASFSNQPQHF
-	TRBV10-3	-	TRBJ1-2	TGTGCCATCAGGGGGGATTTAGCTAACTATGGCTACACCTTC	CAIRGDLANYGYTF
-	TRBV7-2	few	TRBJ1-2	TGTGCCAGCAGCTTTACGACAGTGGGGGGCTACACCTTC	CASSFTTVGGYTF
TRBD2	TRBV11-3	-	TRBJ2-1	TGTGCCAGCAGCCTAAGGACTAGCGAGGGTGAGCAGTTCTTC	CASSLRTSEGEQFF
-	TRBV18	-	TRBJ2-1	TGTGCCAGCACACTTGCGGGGGCACTTTACAATGAGCAGTTCTTC	CASTLAGALYNEQFF
TRBD2	TRBV13	-	TRBJ2-1	TGTGCCAGCAGCCTCTTAAAAGGGTCGGGAGGATCGGGCAATGAGCAGTTCTTC	CASSLLKGSGGSGNEQFF
-	TRBV3-1/TRBV3-2	-	TRBJ1-4	TGTGCCAGCAGCCGGAGGGGGGGGGATGAAAAACTGTTTTTT	CASSRRGGDEKLFF
-	TRBV6-5	-	TRBJ1-6	TGTGCCAGCAGACTACAGGGAGTTAATAATTCACCCCTCCACTTT	CASRLQGVNNSPLHF
-	TRBV6-1	-	TRBJ1-5	TGTGCCAGCAGTGAGCGCAGGGCCCAGCATTTT	CASSERRAQHF
TRBD2	TRBV6-4	medium-sized	TRBJ2-1	TGTGCCAGCAGTGAGGGGCTAGCGGGCCACAATGAGCAGTTCTTC	CASSEGLAGHNEQFF
-	TRBV19	-	TRBJ1-1	TGTGCCAGTAGCCCCACTATCCAGGACACTGAAGCTTTCTTT	CASSPTIQDTEAFF
TRBD1	TRBV28	-	TRBJ2-5	TGTGCCAGCACCACAGACAGGGTTTTAGAAGAGACCCAGTACTTC	CASTTDRVLEETQYF
TRBD1	TRBV6-1	-	TRBJ1-1	TGTGCCAGCAGTGCCCTACCGGGACAGGGACGATATAGCACTGAAGCTTTCTTT	CASSALPGQGRYSTEAFF
-	TRBV5-1	-	TRBJ1-5	TGCGCCAGCAGCTACGGACAGCCCAATCAGCCCCAGCATTTT	CASSYGQPNQPQHF
-	TRBV9	-	TRBJ2-7	TGTGCCAGCAGCGTGTCCCCCGGGACCAATCCCGAGCAGTACTTC	CASSVSPGTNPEQYF
TRBD2	TRBV19	many	TRBJ2-7	TGTGCCAGTAGTGTCACTAGCGGGGTCGACGAGCAGTACTTC	CASSVTSGVDEQYF
TRBD2	TRBV10-3	-	TRBJ2-3	TGTGCCATCCGGAGGATAGCGGGGATCACAGATACGCAGTATTTT	CAIRRIAGITDTQYF
TRBD2	TRBV18	-	TRBJ2-5	TGTGCCAGCTCCATCCGGGAGGGACAAGAGACCCAGTACTTC	CASSIREGQETQYF
-	TRBV2	-	TRBJ1-1	TGTGCCAGCACCCGAACCGGCACTGAAGCTTTCTTT	CASTRTGTEAFF
-	TRBV2	-	TRBJ2-7	TGTGCCAGCGGAGCTTACAGGGTCTCCTACGAGCAGTACTTC	CASGAYRVSYEQYF
-	TRBV6-1	-	TRBJ1-5	TGTGCCAGCAGTGACGGGACCTACAATCAGCCCCAGCATTTT	CASSDGTYNQPQHF
TRBD1	TRBV6-5	-	TRBJ2-7	TGTGCCAGCAGTTACTCGTTCAGACAGGGCGCCTACGAGCAGTACTTC	CASSYSFRQGAYEQYF
-	TRBV5-1	-	TRBJ1-1	TGCGCCAGCAGCTTGGACGGACTGGGGGCTTTCTTT	CASSLDGLGAFF
-	TRBV28	few	TRBJ1-5	TGTGCCAGCAGTTTCCTTCCGCACGACATTAGCAATCAGCCCCAGCATTTT	CASSFLPHDISNQPQHF
TRBD1	TRBV18	-	TRBJ1-2	TGTGCCAGCTCACCTTCCGGGACAGGGTCCCTTGGCTACACCTTC	CASSPSGTGSLGYTF
-	TRBV29-1	-	TRBJ2-2	TGCAGCGTTGTTGACGGAGAAGACGGGGAGCTGTTTTTT	CSVVDGEDGELFF
-	TRBV14	-	TRBJ1-1	TGTGCCAGCAGCCAAGTAGGGGATACTGAAGCTTTCTTT	CASSQVGDTEAFF
-	TRBV11-2	-	TRBJ2-2	TGTGCCAGCAGCCTAACCGGGACAACTACCGGGGAGCTGTTTTTT	CASSLTGTTTGELFF
-	TRBV11-1	-	TRBJ1-1	TGTGCCAGCAGCCCTGGGGGGAGAAACACTGAAGCTTTCTTT	CASSPGGRNTEAFF
TRBD1	TRBV18	-	TRBJ2-7	TGTGCCAGCTCGCCCGGGACAGGGTTTTTCTACGAGCAGTACTTC	CASSPGTGFFYEQYF
-	TRBV5-4	-	TRBJ1-1	TGTGCCAGCAGCTTGGATTTCAGGGGAGGCACTGAAGCTTTCTTT	CASSLDFRGGTEAFF
TRBD2	TRBV28	once	TRBJ2-3	TGTGCCAGCGGAGGGGGGACTAGCGTGGATACGCAGTATTTT	CASGGGTSVDTQYF
-	TRBV2	once	TRBJ2-3	TGTGCCAGCAGTGTTGGCGGGGCCGGCACAGATACGCAGTATTTT	CASSVGGAGTDTQYF
-	TRBV15	-	TRBJ1-1	TGTGCCACCAGCAGGCAACAGGGCGCTGAAGCTTTCTTT	CATSRQQGAEAFF
TRBD2	TRBV10-1	-	TRBJ2-1	TGCGCCAGCAGTCTCATTAGCGGGCCTAGCACGAACATTGAGCAGTTCTTC	CASSLISGPSTNIEQFF
TRBD1	TRBV6-5	-	TRBJ1-2	TGTGCCAGCAGACAGACAGGGGGGGATGGCTACACCTTC	CASRQTGGDGYTF
TRBD1	TRBV10-3	-	TRBJ1-2	TGTGCCATCAGGGGGGACAGGATCCTAGCTAACTATGGCTACACCTTC	CAIRGDRILANYGYTF
-	TRBV6-2/TRBV6-3	-	TRBJ1-2	TGTGCCAGCAGTGACAGACGAGGGAACTATGGCTACACCTTC	CASSDRRGNYGYTF
TRBD1	TRBV7-6	-	TRBJ1-1	TGTGCCAGCAGCTCCGACAGGGACATGAACACTGAAGCTTTCTTT	CASSSDRDMNTEAFF
TRBD1	TRBV11-2	-	TRBJ1-2	TGTGCCAGCAGCTTAATGCCGGGACAGATCTATGGCTACACCTTC	CASSLMPGQIYGYTF
-	TRBV28	-	TRBJ2-2	TGTGCCAGCAGTTTACTAGGGGGGCTGTTTTTT	CASSLLGGLFF
-	TRBV19	-	TRBJ1-1	TGTGCCAGTAGTCTCGCGAACACTGAAGCTTTCTTT	CASSLANTEAFF
TRBD1	TRBV19	-	TRBJ2-5	TGTGCCAGTAGGCTGGGACAGGAGGGGGCCAATCGGGAGACCCAGTACTTC	CASRLGQEGANRETQYF
TRBD1	TRBV28	-	TRBJ1-6	TGTGCCAGCAGTTACGAGGCAGGGGGCGGTAATTCACCCCTCCACTTT	CASSYEAGGGNSPLHF
TRBD1	TRBV27	-	TRBJ2-7	TGTGCCAGCACTCGAACAGGGGATGTCCACGAGCAGTACTTC	CASTRTGDVHEQYF
-	TRBV6-5	-	TRBJ1-1	TGTGCCAGCAGTTACTCACAGTTCTACACTGAAGCTTTCTTT	CASSYSQFYTEAFF
-	TRBV30	-	TRBJ1-3	TGTGCCTGGAGTGTTTCGGGATCTGGAAACACCATATATTTT	CAWSVSGSGNTIYF
-	TRBV2	-	TRBJ1-1	TGTGCCAGCAGTGAAGCGGTGGGCCTACTGGGAGCTTTCTTT	CASSEAVGLLGAFF
-	TRBV5-4	-	TRBJ2-3	TGTGCCAGCAGCTTGGGGGCCGGACAGTCACTAGATACGCAGTATTTT	CASSLGAGQSLDTQYF
TRBD2	TRBV28	few	TRBJ2-5	TGTGCCAGCAGTACCACTCAGCGGGGGATGTGGGAGACCCAGTACTTC	CASSTTQRGMWETQYF